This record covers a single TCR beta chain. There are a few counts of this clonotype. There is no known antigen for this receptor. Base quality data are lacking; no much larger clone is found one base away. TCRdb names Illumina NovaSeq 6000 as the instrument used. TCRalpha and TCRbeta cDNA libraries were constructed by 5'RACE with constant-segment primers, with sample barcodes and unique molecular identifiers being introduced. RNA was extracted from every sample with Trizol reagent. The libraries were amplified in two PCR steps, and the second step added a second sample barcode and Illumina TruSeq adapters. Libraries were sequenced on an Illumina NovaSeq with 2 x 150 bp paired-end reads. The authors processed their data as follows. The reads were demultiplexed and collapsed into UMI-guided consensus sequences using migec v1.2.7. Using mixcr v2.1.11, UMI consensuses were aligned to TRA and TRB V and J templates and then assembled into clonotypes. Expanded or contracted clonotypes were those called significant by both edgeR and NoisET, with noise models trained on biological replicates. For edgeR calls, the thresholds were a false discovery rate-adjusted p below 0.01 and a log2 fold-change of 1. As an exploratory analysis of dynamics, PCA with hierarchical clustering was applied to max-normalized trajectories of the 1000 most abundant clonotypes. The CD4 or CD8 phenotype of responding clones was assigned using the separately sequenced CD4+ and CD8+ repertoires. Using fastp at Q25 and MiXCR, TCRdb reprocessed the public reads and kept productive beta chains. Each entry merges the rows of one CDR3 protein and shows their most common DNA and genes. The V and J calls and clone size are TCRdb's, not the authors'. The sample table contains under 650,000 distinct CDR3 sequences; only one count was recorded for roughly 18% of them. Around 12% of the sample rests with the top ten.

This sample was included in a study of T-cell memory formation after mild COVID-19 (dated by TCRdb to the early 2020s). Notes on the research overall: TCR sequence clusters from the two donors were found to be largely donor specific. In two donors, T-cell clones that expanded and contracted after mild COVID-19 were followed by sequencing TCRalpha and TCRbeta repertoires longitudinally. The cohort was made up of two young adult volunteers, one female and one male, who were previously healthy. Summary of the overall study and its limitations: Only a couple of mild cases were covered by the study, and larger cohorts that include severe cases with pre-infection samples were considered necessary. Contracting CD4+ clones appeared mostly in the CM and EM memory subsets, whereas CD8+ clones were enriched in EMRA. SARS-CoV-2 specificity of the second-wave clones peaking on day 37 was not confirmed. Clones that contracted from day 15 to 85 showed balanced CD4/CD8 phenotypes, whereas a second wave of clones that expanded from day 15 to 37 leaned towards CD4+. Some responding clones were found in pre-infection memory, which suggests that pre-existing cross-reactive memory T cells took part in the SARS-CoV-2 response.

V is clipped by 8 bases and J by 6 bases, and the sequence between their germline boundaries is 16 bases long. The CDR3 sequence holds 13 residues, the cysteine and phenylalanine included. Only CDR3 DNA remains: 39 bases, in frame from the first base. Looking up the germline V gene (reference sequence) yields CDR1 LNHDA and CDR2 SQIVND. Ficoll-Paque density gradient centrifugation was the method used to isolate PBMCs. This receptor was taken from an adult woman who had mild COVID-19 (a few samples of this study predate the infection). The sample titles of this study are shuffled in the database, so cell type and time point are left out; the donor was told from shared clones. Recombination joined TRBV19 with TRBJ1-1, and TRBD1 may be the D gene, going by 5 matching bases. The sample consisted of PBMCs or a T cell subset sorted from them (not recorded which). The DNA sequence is TGTGCCAGTGCCACAGACGGGACTGCTGAAGCTTTCTTT. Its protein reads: CASATDGTAEAFF.